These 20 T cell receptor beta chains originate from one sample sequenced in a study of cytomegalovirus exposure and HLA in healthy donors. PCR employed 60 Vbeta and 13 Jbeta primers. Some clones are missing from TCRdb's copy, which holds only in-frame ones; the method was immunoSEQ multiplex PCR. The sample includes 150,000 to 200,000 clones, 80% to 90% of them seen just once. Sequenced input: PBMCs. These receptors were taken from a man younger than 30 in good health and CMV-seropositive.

The CDR3 bases are TGTGCCAGCAGTTATCTTCTGGGAGGGGGACAGGGGAAAGCTTTCTTT. Amino acids: CASSYLLGGGQGKAFF. The chain recombines TRBV6-5 with TRBJ1-1; 10 bases match TRBD1. This CDR3 contains 16 residues. Germline CDR1 reads MNHEY; CDR2 reads SVGAGI. The V and J ends lost 3 bases and 9 bases, in that order; junction bases with no gene match: 13.

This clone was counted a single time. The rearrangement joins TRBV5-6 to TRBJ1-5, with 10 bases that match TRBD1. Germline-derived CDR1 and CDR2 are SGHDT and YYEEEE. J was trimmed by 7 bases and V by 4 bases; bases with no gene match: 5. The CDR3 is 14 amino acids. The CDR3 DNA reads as TGTGCCAGCAGCCGACAGGGGGCTGGCCAGCCCCAGCATTTT. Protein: CASSRQGAGQPQHF.

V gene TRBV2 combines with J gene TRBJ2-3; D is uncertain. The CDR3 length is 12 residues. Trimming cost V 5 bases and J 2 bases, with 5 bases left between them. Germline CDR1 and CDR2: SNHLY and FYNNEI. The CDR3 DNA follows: TGTGCCAGCAGTCTAGACACAGATACGCAGTATTTT. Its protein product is CASSLDTDTQYF.

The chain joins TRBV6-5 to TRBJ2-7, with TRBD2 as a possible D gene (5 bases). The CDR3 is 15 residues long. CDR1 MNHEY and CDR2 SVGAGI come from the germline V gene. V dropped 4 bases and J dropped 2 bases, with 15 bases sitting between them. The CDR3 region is CASSSHQEAPYEQYF. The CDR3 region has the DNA TGTGCCAGCAGTTCCCACCAGGAGGCCCCCTACGAGCAGTACTTC.

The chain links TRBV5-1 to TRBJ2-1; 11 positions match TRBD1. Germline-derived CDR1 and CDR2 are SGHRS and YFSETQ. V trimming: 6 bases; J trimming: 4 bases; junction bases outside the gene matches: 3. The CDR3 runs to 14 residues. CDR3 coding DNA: TGCGCCAGCAATGGGGACAGGGGGTACAATGAGCAGTTCTTC. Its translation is CASNGDRGYNEQFF.

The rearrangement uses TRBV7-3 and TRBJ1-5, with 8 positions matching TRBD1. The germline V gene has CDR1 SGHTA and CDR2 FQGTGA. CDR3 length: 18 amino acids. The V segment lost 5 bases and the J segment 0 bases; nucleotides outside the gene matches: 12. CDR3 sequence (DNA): TGTGCCAGCAGCCTCCGCCGGGACAGGCTGTATAGCAATCAGCCCCAGCATTTT. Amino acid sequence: CASSLRRDRLYSNQPQHF.

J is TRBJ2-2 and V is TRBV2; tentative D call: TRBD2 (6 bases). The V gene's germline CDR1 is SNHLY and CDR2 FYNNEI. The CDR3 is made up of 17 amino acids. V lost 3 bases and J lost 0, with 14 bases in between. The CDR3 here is CASSDWGVYTNTGELFF. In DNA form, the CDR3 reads TGTGCCAGCAGTGATTGGGGGGTTTATACGAACACCGGGGAGCTGTTTTTT.

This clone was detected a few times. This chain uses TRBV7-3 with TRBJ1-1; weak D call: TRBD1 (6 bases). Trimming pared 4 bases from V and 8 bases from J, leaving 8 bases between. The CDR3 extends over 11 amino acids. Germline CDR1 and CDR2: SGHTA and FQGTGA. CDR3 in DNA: TGTGCCAGCAGCTCTGGGACAGAAGCTTTCTTT. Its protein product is CASSSGTEAFF.

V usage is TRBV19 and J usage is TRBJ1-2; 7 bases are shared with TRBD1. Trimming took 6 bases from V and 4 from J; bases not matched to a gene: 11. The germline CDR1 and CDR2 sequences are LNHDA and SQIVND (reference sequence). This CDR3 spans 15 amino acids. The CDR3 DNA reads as TGTGCCAGTAGCCCGGGCCTCGGACAGGCCTATGGCTACACCTTC. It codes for CASSPGLGQAYGYTF.

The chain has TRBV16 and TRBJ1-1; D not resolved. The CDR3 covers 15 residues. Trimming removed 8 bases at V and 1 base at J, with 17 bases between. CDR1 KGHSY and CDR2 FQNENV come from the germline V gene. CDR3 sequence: CASAQGSNRNTEAFF. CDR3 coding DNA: TGTGCCAGCGCCCAAGGGAGTAACCGGAACACTGAAGCTTTCTTT.

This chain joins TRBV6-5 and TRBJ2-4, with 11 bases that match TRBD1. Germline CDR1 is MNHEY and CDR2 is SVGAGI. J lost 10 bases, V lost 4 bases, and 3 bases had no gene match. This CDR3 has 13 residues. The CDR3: CASSLGQGGIQYF. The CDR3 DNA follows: TGTGCCAGCAGTTTGGGACAGGGGGGGATTCAGTACTTC.

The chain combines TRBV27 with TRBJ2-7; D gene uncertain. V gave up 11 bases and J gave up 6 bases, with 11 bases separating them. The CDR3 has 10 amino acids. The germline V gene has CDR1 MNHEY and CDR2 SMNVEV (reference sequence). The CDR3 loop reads CAGEAGEQYF. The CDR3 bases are TGTGCCGGCGAGGCCGGCGAGCAGTACTTC.

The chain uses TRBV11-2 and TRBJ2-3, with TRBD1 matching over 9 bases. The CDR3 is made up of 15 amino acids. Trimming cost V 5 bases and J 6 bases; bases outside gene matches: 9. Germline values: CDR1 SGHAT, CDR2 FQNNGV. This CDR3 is CASSPRQGVSDTQYF. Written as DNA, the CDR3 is TGTGCCAGCAGCCCCCGACAGGGGGTATCCGATACGCAGTATTTT.

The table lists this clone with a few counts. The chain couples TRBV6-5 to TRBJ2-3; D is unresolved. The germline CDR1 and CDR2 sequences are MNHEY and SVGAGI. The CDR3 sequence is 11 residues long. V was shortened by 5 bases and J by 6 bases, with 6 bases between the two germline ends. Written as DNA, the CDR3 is TGTGCCAGCAGTAACGGGGATACGCAGTATTTT. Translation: CASSNGDTQYF.

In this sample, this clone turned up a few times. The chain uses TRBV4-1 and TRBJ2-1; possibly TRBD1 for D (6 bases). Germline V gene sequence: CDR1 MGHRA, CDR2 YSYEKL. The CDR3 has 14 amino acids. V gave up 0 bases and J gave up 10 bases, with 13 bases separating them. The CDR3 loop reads CASSQDGGRAEQFF. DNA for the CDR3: TGCGCCAGCAGCCAAGATGGGGGCAGAGCCGAGCAGTTCTTC.

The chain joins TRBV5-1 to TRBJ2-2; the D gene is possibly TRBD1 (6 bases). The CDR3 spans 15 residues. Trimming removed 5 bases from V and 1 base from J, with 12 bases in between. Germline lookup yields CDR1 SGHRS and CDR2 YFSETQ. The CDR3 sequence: CASRFGTLNTGELFF. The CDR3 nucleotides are TGCGCCAGCAGGTTCGGGACACTGAACACCGGGGAGCTGTTTTTT.

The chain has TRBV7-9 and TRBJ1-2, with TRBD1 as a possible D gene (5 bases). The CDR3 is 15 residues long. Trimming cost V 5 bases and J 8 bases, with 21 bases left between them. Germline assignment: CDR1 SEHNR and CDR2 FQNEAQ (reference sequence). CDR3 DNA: TGTGCCAGCAGCCCGACAGATTATCCCCTCCTAGGCTACACCTTC. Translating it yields CASSPTDYPLLGYTF.

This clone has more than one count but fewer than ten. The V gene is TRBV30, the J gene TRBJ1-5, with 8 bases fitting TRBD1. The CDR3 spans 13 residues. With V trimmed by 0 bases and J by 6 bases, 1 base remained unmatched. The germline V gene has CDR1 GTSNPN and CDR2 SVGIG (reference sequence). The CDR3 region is CAWSVQGGQPQHF. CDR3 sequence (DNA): TGTGCCTGGAGTGTACAGGGGGGTCAGCCCCAGCATTTT.

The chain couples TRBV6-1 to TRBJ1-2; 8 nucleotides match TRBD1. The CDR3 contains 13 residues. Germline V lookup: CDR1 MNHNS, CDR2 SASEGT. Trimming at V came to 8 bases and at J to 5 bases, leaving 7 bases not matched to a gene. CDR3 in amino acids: CASLPGQGYGYTF. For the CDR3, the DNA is TGTGCCAGCCTACCTGGACAGGGATATGGCTACACCTTC.

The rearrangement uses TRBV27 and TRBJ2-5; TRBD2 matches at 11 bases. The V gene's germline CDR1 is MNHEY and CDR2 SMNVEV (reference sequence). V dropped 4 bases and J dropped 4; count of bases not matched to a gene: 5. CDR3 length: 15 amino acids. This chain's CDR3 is CASSSSGGSGETQYF. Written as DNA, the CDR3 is TGTGCCAGCAGTTCTAGCGGGGGGTCTGGAGAGACCCAGTACTTC.